Shown below are 28 T cell receptor beta chains from a single sample sequenced in a study of cytomegalovirus exposure and HLA in healthy donors. The study ran its PCR with 60 Vbeta and 13 Jbeta primers. The table came from immunoSEQ multiplex PCR; TCRdb's copy has only in-frame clones and leaves some out. The sample contains around 210,000 clones, around 84% of which appear only once. The sequenced sample was PBMCs. These receptors were collected from a girl aged 2 to 9 in good health and CMV-seronegative.

This clone was picked up a small number of times. This chain joins TRBV6-1 and TRBJ2-2; tentatively, D is TRBD1 (5 bases). Per germline, CDR1 MNHNS and CDR2 SASEGT. The length of the CDR3 is 15 residues. V was cut by 6 bases and J by 0 bases, with 11 bases left in between. The DNA of the CDR3 is TGTGCCAGCAGGGTGGACATTACGAACACCGGGGAGCTGTTTTTT. Protein sequence: CASRVDITNTGELFF.

Note on this clone: Compared with germline, one end of the junction differs, possibly owing to a read error. Other DNA sequences in the same sample also yield this CDR3. The gene calls are TRBV15 and TRBJ2-3; 11 nucleotides line up with TRBD2. The germline CDR1 and CDR2 sequences are LNHNV and YYDKDF (reference sequence). The CDR3 runs to 14 residues. The CDR3 region is CATVSGRAGDTQYF. The DNA for the CDR3 is TGTGCCACCGTTAGCGGGAGGGCCGGGGATACGCAGTATTTC.

V and J are TRBV6-5 and TRBJ2-7, with D tentatively TRBD1 (6 bases). Trimming cost V 2 bases and J 6 bases, with 11 bases left between them. This CDR3 spans 13 amino acids. CDR1 and CDR2 (germline): MNHEY, SVGAGI. Written as DNA, the CDR3 is TGTGCCAGCAGTTACAGGTCCAGGGGCGAGCAGTACTTC. Its translation: CASSYRSRGEQYF.

The V gene is TRBV13, the J gene TRBJ1-4, with 8 bases aligning to TRBD1. Germline V gene data show CDR1 as PRHDT and CDR2 as FYEKMQ (reference sequence). J lost 5 bases, V lost 3 bases, and 2 bases had no gene match. The CDR3 loop spans 14 amino acids. CDR3 nucleotide sequence: TGTGCCAGCAGCTTGAGACAGGGGAATGAAAAACTGTTTTTT. It yields the protein CASSLRQGNEKLFF.

The chain has TRBV4-1 and TRBJ1-2, with D unresolved. CDR3 size: 12 residues. With 2 bases removed from V and 4 bases from J, the gap between germline ends came to 5 bases. Germline V CDR1 and CDR2: MGHRA, YSYEKL. The CDR3 nucleotides are TGCGCCAGCAGCCAATCCCGCTATGGCTACACCTTC. Translation: CASSQSRYGYTF.

The V call is TRBV11-2, the J call TRBJ2-1; D unresolved. Trimming removed 1 base at V and 5 bases at J, with 9 bases between. The CDR3 runs 14 residues. Germline values: CDR1 SGHAT, CDR2 FQNNGV. The CDR3 here is CASSLGQYHNEQFF. In nucleotides, the CDR3 is TGTGCCAGCAGCTTAGGACAATATCACAATGAGCAGTTCTTC.

The rearrangement uses TRBV2 and TRBJ1-1; 9 bases align to TRBD1. CDR3 length: 16 residues. Germline assignment: CDR1 SNHLY and CDR2 FYNNEI. The trim removed 4 bases at V and 3 bases at J, leaving 9 bases unmatched. The CDR3 reads CASSGGQGRIDTEAFF. The CDR3 coding sequence is TGTGCCAGCAGTGGGGGACAGGGTAGGATCGACACTGAAGCTTTCTTT.

This rearrangement joins TRBV10-3 to TRBJ1-5, with 7 positions matching TRBD1. The CDR3 covers 15 residues. The V and J ends lost 7 bases and 7 bases, in that order; junction bases with no gene match: 13. CDR1 and CDR2 from the germline V gene are ENHRY and SYGVKD. The CDR3 nucleotides are TGTGCCATCATCGGGGATTACAGGGGTGAGCAGCCCCAGCATTTT. Translation gives CAIIGDYRGEQPQHF.

V is TRBV5-1 and J is TRBJ2-2; D is unresolved. The CDR3 covers 13 residues. Germline lookup yields CDR1 SGHRS and CDR2 YFSETQ. V dropped 6 bases and J dropped 2 bases, with 8 bases sitting between them. This chain's CDR3 is CASMAANTGELFF. CDR3 DNA: TGCGCCAGCATGGCGGCTAACACCGGGGAGCTGTTTTTT.

This sequence joins TRBV6-5 and TRBJ1-2; D unresolved. The CDR3 has 15 amino acids. Looked up from germline, CDR1 is MNHEY and CDR2 is SVGAGI. V was clipped by 4 bases and J by 4 bases, with 16 bases between them. CDR3 nucleotides: TGTGCCAGCAGTTCCGGCGAGGAGTTCGGCTATGGCTACACCTTC. It specifies CASSSGEEFGYGYTF.

The V call is TRBV1, the J call TRBJ1-2; the table's D call of TRBD1 was not tested on the DNA. TRBV1 is annotated as a pseudogene. The CDR3 spans 19 residues. The DNA of the CDR3 is TGCACCAGCAGCCGGAAAACTGGACAGGGGGCCACTGGCTGTTTTGGCTACACCTTC. Encoded protein: CTSSRKTGQGATGCFGYTF.

CDR3 region: CASSLRGNTEAFF. As DNA, the CDR3 is TGTGCCAGCAGCTTGCGGGGAAACACTGAAGCTTTCTTT. The chain carries TRBV5-8 and TRBJ1-1; D remains unclear. Trimming pared 1 base from V and 2 bases from J, leaving 6 bases between. The CDR3 is made up of 13 amino acids. Germline V gene data show CDR1 as SGHTS and CDR2 as YDEGEE.

This chain links TRBV19 with TRBJ1-5; TRBD1 matches 7 bases. The CDR3 covers 15 residues. The V gene's germline CDR1 is LNHDA and CDR2 SQIVND (reference sequence). The V and J ends lost 6 bases and 6 bases, in that order; junction bases with no gene match: 11. The chain's CDR3 is CASSEDRDSGQPQHF. CDR3 nucleotide sequence: TGTGCCAGTAGCGAAGACAGGGATTCGGGTCAGCCCCAGCATTTT. Full variable domain (remainder filled in from reference TRBV19 and TRBJ1-5): DGGITQSPKYLFRKEGQNVTLSCEQNLNHDAMYWYRQDPGQGLRLIYYSQIVNDFQKGDIAEGYSVSREKKESFPLTVTSAQKNPTAFYLCASSEDRDSGQPQHFGDGTRLSIL.

This clone was found once. V and J are TRBV5-1 and TRBJ2-3, with TRBD2 matching 9 bases. Germline V lookup: CDR1 SGHRS, CDR2 YFSETQ. V dropped 0 bases and J dropped 0; count of bases not matched to a gene: 5. The CDR3 is 17 amino acids. DNA of the CDR3: TGCGCCAGCAGCTTGGCTAGGACTAGCGACAGCACAGATACGCAGTATTTT. It specifies CASSLARTSDSTDTQYF.

This clone showed up just a few times. This sample also contains other DNA sequences that code for the same CDR3. CDR3 sequence: CASSLGQGQETQYF. In DNA form, the CDR3 reads TGCGCCAGCAGCTTGGGACAGGGGCAAGAGACCCAGTACTTC. V and J are TRBV5-1 and TRBJ2-5; 8 bases line up with TRBD1. The CDR3 length is 14 residues. V shed 0 bases and J 2 bases; nucleotides not matched to a gene: 0. The germline gives CDR1 SGHRS, CDR2 YFSETQ. Drawing the rest from reference TRBV5-1 and TRBJ2-5, the complete variable domain is KAGVTQTPRYLIKTRGQQVTLSCSPISGHRSVSWYQQTPGQGLQFLFEYFSETQRNKGNFPGRFSGRQFSNSRSEMNVSTLELGDSALYLCASSLGQGQETQYFGPGTRLLVL.

This clone was counted a single time. V is TRBV5-1 and J is TRBJ1-2; 8 bases line up with TRBD1. The CDR3 runs to 15 residues. V was pared by 4 bases and J by 4 bases, with 9 bases of the junction left unmatched. From germline, CDR1 is SGHRS and CDR2 YFSETQ. CDR3 bases: TGCGCCAGCAGCGCTGCCGGGACAGGAGGCTATGGCTACACCTTC. It codes for CASSAAGTGGYGYTF. Based on the CDR3 plus reference TRBV5-1 and TRBJ1-2, the full variable domain is KAGVTQTPRYLIKTRGQQVTLSCSPISGHRSVSWYQQTPGQGLQFLFEYFSETQRNKGNFPGRFSGRQFSNSRSEMNVSTLELGDSALYLCASSAAGTGGYGYTFGSGTRLTVV.

This clone was seen more than once but under ten times. Here the CDR3 DNA reads TGTGCCAGCAGCGTCATCGGGGGGGGAGCACAAGAGACCCAGTACTTC. Its translation is CASSVIGGGAQETQYF. The rearrangement links TRBV9 to TRBJ2-5; 8 bases map to TRBD2. The CDR3 is made up of 16 amino acids. CDR1 and CDR2 from the germline V gene are SGDLS and YYNGEE. V trimming: 2 bases; J trimming: 2 bases; junction bases outside the gene matches: 8.

This clone was observed once. For the CDR3, the DNA is TGTGCCAGCAGCTTGGGACGCAGGGTCTCACCCCTCCACTTT. It translates to CASSLGRRVSPLHF. The rearrangement joins TRBV5-6 to TRBJ1-6; a weak D match, TRBD1 (5 bases). Looked up from germline, CDR1 is SGHDT and CDR2 is YYEEEE. V was trimmed by 0 bases and J by 10 bases, leaving 11 bases between them. The CDR3 runs to 14 residues.

This chain links TRBV6-1 with TRBJ1-2; TRBD1 agrees at 9 bases. V shed 5 bases, J shed 4 bases, and the junction held 5 bases outside the gene matches. The CDR3 is made up of 14 amino acids. Germline V lookup: CDR1 MNHNS, CDR2 SASEGT. Here the CDR3 reads CASSTLTGGYGYTF. The DNA for the CDR3 is TGTGCCAGCAGTACCCTGACAGGGGGCTATGGCTACACCTTC.

The chain employs TRBV19 and TRBJ1-5; D is unclear. This CDR3 has 16 residues. Per the germline V gene, CDR1 is LNHDA and CDR2 is SQIVND (reference sequence). Trimming removed 5 bases from V and 4 bases from J, with 18 bases in between. The DNA for the CDR3 is TGTGCCAGTAGTCTGGACTTCCGGGTCTCGAATCAGCCCCAGCATTTT. Translating it yields CASSLDFRVSNQPQHF.

This clone appeared once. This chain uses TRBV6-5 with TRBJ1-1, with 7 bases identical to TRBD1. With 6 bases clipped from V and 9 bases from J, the junction kept 13 bases outside the gene matches. Germline CDR1 is MNHEY and CDR2 is SVGAGI. The CDR3 is made up of 14 amino acids. CDR3 nucleotides: TGTGCCAGCAGCCCGACCCCGACAGGGCCCCAAGCTTTCTTT. It codes for CASSPTPTGPQAFF.

The chain carries TRBV2 and TRBJ2-5; tentative D call: TRBD1 (5 bases). The J call may not be correct, given that the DNA end is closer to TRBJ2-7. There are 13 residues in the CDR3. CDR1 and CDR2 from the germline V gene are SNHLY and FYNNEI. The CDR3 DNA reads as TGTGCCAGCAGTGCTCAGGGAACCTACGAGCAGTACTTC. Amino acid sequence: CASSAQGTYEQYF.

This clone occurred a few times. J is TRBJ2-1 and V is TRBV5-1; D might be TRBD1 (5 bases). Germline values: CDR1 SGHRS, CDR2 YFSETQ. The CDR3 contains 14 residues. Trimming cost V 1 base and J 7 bases, with 12 bases left between them. The CDR3 is CASSLLIAGNEQFF. The CDR3 DNA reads TGCGCCAGCAGCTTGTTGATAGCAGGGAATGAGCAGTTCTTC.

To note about this clone: The junction and the germline gene differ at one end; a read error may be behind it. Other DNA sequences in this specimen translate into the identical CDR3. The chain has TRBV7-8 and TRBJ1-6; D unclear. The CDR3 runs 11 residues. Germline CDR1 and CDR2: SGHVS and FQNEAQ. The CDR3 region is CASSYGESLHF. CDR3 coding DNA: TGCGCCAGCAGCTACGGAGAATCCCTCCACTTT.

This chain connects TRBV4-1 to TRBJ2-7; possibly TRBD1 for D (5 bases). This CDR3 has 15 amino acids. Germline CDR1 is MGHRA and CDR2 is YSYEKL. Trimming removed 0 bases at V and 1 base at J, with 10 bases between. The CDR3 nucleotides are TGCGCCAGCAGCCAAGACCAGGGCCTATCCTACGAGCAGTACTTC. Amino acids: CASSQDQGLSYEQYF.

The chain joins TRBV6-5 to TRBJ1-2, with TRBD1 matching over 10 bases. This CDR3 comprises 11 residues. The germline gives CDR1 MNHEY, CDR2 SVGAGI. V was clipped by 6 bases and J by 8 bases; unmatched bases: 0. CDR3 sequence reads: CASRTGGGYTF. The CDR3 DNA reads as TGTGCCAGCAGGACAGGGGGCGGCTACACCTTC.

The chain carries TRBV11-1 and TRBJ2-5; 7 bases are shared with TRBD1. The J call is uncertain, as TRBJ2-7 better fits the DNA end. This CDR3 contains 12 residues. CDR1 is SGHAT, CDR2 FQDESV, per germline (reference sequence). Here the CDR3 DNA reads TGTGCCTCCGGGACAGTCTCCTACGAGCAGTACTTC. Translation gives CASGTVSYEQYF.

The gene calls are TRBV6-5 and TRBJ2-5; 7 positions agree with TRBD1. Trimming took 5 bases from V and 2 from J; bases not matched to a gene: 2. Germline CDR1 reads MNHEY; CDR2 reads SVGAGI. This CDR3 is built from 13 residues. CDR3 protein: CASSHRGQETQYF. The CDR3 DNA reads as TGTGCCAGCAGTCACAGGGGTCAAGAGACCCAGTACTTC.